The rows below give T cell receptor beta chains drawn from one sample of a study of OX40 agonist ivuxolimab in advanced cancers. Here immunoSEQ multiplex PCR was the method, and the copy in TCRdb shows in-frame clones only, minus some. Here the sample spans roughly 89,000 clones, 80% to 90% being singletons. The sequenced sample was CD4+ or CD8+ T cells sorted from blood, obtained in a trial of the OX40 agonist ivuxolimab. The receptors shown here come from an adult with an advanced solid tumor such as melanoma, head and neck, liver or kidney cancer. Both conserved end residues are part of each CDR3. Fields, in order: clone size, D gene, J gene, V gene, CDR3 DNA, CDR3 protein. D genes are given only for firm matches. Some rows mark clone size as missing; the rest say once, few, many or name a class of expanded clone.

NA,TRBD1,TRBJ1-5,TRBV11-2,TGTGCCAGCAGCTTAGGTCAGGGGGATCAGCCCCAGCATTTT,CASSLGQGDQPQHF
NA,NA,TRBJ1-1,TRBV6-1,TGTGCCAGCATCTTCCTGCGCGGGAACACTGAAGCTTTCTTT,CASIFLRGNTEAFF
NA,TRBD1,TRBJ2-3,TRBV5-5,TGTGCCAGCAGCTCCGGACAGGGCACAGATACGCAGTATTTT,CASSSGQGTDTQYF
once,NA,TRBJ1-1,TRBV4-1,TGCGCCAGCAGCCGGAGTCTGAGGGTGTCGGACACTGAAGCTTTCTTT,CASSRSLRVSDTEAFF
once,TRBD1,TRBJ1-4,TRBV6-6,TGTGCCAGCAGAAGGACAGGGGGAAGGGAAAAACTGTTTTTT,CASRRTGGREKLFF
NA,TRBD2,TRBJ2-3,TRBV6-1,TGTGCCAGCAGTCCATTAGCGGGAGGGCCAGATACGCAGTATTTT,CASSPLAGGPDTQYF
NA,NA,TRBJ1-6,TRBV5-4,TGTGCCAGCAGCTTGTCCCCGGACTATAATTCACCCCTCCACTTT,CASSLSPDYNSPLHF
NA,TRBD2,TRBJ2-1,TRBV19,TGTGCCAGTAGTAGGGAAGGACTAGCGGAGCAGTTCTTC,CASSREGLAEQFF
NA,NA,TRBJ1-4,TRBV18,TGTGCCAGCTCACCACCGAACGGCGAAAATGAAAAACTGTTTTTT,CASSPPNGENEKLFF
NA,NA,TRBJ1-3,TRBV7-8,TGTGCCAGCAGCTTAGAGGTATCTGGAAACACCATATATTTT,CASSLEVSGNTIYF
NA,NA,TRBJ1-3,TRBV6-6,TGTGCCAGCAGTTACCTCTCTGGAAACACCATATATTTT,CASSYLSGNTIYF
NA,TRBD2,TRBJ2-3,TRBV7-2,TGTGCCAGCAGCTTAAGCGGGGGACCCACAGATACGCAGTATTTT,CASSLSGGPTDTQYF
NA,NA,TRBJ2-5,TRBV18,TGTGCCAGCTCACCTGGAATGACTAGGCAAGAGACCCAGTACTTC,CASSPGMTRQETQYF
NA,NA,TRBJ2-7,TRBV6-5,TGTGCCAGCAGTCAAGTACTAGCAGATATGGGGGAGCAGTACTTC,CASSQVLADMGEQYF
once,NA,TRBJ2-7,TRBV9,TGTGCCAGCAGCGTAGACTACTTGGCCTACGAGCAGTACTTC,CASSVDYLAYEQYF
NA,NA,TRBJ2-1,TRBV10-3,TGTGCCATCAGTTCAGCTCGGGGGAATGAGCAGTTCTTC,CAISSARGNEQFF
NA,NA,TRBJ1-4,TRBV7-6,TGTGCCAGCAGCTTATCTGTCCATCAGACTAATGAAAAACTGTTTTTT,CASSLSVHQTNEKLFF
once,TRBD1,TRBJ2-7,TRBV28,TGTGCCAGCAGCACACAGGGGAATAGGTACGAGCAGTACTTC,CASSTQGNRYEQYF
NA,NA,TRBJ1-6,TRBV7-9,TGTGCCAGCAGCTTAGCATGGACAGCACCCCTCCACTTT,CASSLAWTAPLHF
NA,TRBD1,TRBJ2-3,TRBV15,TGTGCCACCAGCAGTCCAACAGGGGGAGGAGATACGCAGTATTTT,CATSSPTGGGDTQYF
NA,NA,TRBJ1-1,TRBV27,TGTGCCAGCAGTTTATCCAGGAACACTGAAGCTTTCTTT,CASSLSRNTEAFF
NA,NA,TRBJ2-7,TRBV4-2,TGTGCCAGCAGCCAAGCCAGAAGCTCCTACGAGCAGTACTTC,CASSQARSSYEQYF
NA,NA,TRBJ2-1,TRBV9,TGTGCCAGCACCCCCGCGGCTTATTCCTACAATGAGCAGTTCTTC,CASTPAAYSYNEQFF
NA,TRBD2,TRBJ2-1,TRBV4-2,TGTGCCAGCAGCCTCATACTAGCGGAATACAATGAGCAGTTCTTC,CASSLILAEYNEQFF
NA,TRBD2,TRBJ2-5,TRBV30,TGTGCCTGGAGGGCCCTAGCGGGCCAAGAGACCCAGTACTTC,CAWRALAGQETQYF
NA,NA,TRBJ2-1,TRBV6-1,TGTGGTTGTTCCTACAATGAGCAGTTCTTC,CGCSYNEQFF
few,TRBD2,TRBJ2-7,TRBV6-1,TGTGCCAGCATTCTGAGCGGGGTCTCCTACGAGCAGTACTTC,CASILSGVSYEQYF
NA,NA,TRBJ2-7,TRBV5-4,TGTGCCAGCAGCTTGGCAGGGGCAGACTACGAGCAGTACTTC,CASSLAGADYEQYF
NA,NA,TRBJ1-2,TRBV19,TGTGCCAGTACAAAAACAGGCGTAGCTAACTATGGCTACACCTTC,CASTKTGVANYGYTF
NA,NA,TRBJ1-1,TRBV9,TGTGCCAGCAGCCCGTTCGACACTGAAGCTTTCTTT,CASSPFDTEAFF
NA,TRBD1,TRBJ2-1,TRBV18,TGTGCCTCGGACAGGGGGCGCAATGAGCAGTTCTTC,CASDRGRNEQFF
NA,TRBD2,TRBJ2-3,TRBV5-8,TGTGCCAGCAGTTTAGCCTGGCGGGAGGTCGTGGATACGCAGTATTTT,CASSLAWREVVDTQYF
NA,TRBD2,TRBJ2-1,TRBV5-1,TGCGCCAGCACCCTTCTAGGCGGGAGCTCCTACAATGAGCAGTTCTTC,CASTLLGGSSYNEQFF
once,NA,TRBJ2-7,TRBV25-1,TGTGCCAGCAGTGGGTACCGGGACCCCCGACGCTACGAGCAGTACTTC,CASSGYRDPRRYEQYF
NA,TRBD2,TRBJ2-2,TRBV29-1,TGCAGCGTAGGTACGAGCGGGAGTAGATCCGGGGAGCTGTTTTTT,CSVGTSGSRSGELFF
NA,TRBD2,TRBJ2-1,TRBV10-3,TGTGCCATCAGTGAAGAACTAGCGGGGGGGGATGAGCAGTTCTTC,CAISEELAGGDEQFF
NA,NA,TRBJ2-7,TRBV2,TGTGCCAGCGGGGGACTCGAGCAGTACTTC,CASGGLEQYF
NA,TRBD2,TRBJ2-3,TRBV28,TGTGCCAGCAGTTCCGGGACTAGCGGATTCACAGATACGCAGTATTTT,CASSSGTSGFTDTQYF
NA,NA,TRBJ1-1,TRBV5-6,TGTGCCAGCAGCTTGGAACAGGGCTTGAACACTGAAGCTTTCTTT,CASSLEQGLNTEAFF
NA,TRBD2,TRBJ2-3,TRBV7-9,TGTGCCAGCAGCTTACTAGCGGGCACAGATACGCAGTATTTT,CASSLLAGTDTQYF
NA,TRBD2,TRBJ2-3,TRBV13,TGTGCCAGCAGCTTAGGTACTAGCGGGAGTACAGATACGCAGTATTTT,CASSLGTSGSTDTQYF
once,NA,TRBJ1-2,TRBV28,TGTGCCAGCAGTTTAGAATTGGGGGGTAACAACTATGGCTACACCTTC,CASSLELGGNNYGYTF
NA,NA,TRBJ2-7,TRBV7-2,TGTGCCAGCAGCTTAAGCGGTAGCTCCTACGAGCAGTACTTC,CASSLSGSSYEQYF
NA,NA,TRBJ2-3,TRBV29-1,TGCAGCGTTGTTACGGGCACAGATACGCAGTATTTT,CSVVTGTDTQYF
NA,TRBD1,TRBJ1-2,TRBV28,TGTGCCAGCAGTTTATGGCAGGGGGCGGCCTATGGCTACACCTTC,CASSLWQGAAYGYTF
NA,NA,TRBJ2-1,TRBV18,TGTGCCAGCTCAACTAGCCATAATGAGCAGTTCTTC,CASSTSHNEQFF
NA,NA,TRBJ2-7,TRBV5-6,TGTGCCAGCAGCCCAGGGGCTTACGAGCAGTACTTC,CASSPGAYEQYF
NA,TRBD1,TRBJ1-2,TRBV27,TGTGCCAGCAGCAGGGGGGATAACTATGGCTACACCTTC,CASSRGDNYGYTF
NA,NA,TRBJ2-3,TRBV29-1,TGCAGCACGTGGGGCAGCACAGATACGCAGTATTTT,CSTWGSTDTQYF
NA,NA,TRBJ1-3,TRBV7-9,TGTGCCAGCAGCTTCACAAGGGAGCCTGGAAACACCATATATTTT,CASSFTREPGNTIYF
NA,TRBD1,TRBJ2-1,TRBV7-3,TGTGCCAGCAGCTCCCTACAGGGGTGGGATGAGCAGTTCTTC,CASSSLQGWDEQFF
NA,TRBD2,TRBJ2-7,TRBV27,TGTGCCAGCAGCCCCGGACTAGCGTCCGAGCAGTACTTC,CASSPGLASEQYF
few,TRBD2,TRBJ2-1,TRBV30,TGTGCCTGGAGCGGAAGGGGACTAGCGGGAGGACCGAAGTTCTTC,CAWSGRGLAGGPKFF
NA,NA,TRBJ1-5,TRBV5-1,TGCGCCAGCAGCTTGTACGGGGGCGGAAAGCCCCAGCATTTT,CASSLYGGGKPQHF